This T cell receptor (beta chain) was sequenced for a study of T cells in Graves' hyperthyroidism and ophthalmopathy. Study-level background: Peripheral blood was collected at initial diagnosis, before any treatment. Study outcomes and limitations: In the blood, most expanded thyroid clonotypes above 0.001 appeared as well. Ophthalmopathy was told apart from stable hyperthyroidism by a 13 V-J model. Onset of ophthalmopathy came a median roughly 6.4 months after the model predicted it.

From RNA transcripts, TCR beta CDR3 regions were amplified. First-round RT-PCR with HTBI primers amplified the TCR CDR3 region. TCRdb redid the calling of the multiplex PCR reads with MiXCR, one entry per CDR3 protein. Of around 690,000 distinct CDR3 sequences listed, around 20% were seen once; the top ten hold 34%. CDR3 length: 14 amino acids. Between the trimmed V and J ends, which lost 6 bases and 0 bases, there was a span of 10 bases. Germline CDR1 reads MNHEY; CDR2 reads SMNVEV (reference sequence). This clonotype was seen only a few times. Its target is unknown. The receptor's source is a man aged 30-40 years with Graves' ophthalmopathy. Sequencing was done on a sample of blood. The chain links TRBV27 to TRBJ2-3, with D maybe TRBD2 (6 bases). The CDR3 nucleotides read TGTGCCAGCAGAATAGCGGTTAGCACAGATACGCAGTATTTT. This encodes CASRIAVSTDTQYF.